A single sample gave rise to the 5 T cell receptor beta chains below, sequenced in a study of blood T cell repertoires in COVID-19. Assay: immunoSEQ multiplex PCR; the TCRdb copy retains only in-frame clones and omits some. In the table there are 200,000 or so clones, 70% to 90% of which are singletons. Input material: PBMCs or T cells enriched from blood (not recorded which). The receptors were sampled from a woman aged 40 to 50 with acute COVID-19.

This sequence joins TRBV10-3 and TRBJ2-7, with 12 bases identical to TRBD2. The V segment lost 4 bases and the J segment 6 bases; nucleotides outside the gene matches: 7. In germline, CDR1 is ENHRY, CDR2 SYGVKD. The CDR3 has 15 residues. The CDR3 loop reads CAISAASGGAGEQYF. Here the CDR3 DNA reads TGTGCCATCAGTGCAGCTAGCGGGGGGGCTGGCGAGCAGTACTTC.

The CDR3 reads CASSRRQGEKQYF. The CDR3 DNA follows: TGTGCCAGCAGTCGGCGGCAGGGGGAAAAGCAGTACTTC. The chain combines TRBV28 with TRBJ2-7; 7 bases align to TRBD1. The junction had 9 bases not matched to a gene; V was cut back by 5 bases and J by 8 bases. The CDR3 runs to 13 residues. Germline lookup yields CDR1 MDHEN and CDR2 SYDVKM.

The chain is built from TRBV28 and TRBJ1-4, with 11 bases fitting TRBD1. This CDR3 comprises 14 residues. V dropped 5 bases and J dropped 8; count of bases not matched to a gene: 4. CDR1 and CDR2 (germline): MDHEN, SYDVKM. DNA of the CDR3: TGTGCCAGCAGTCTCCGGGACAGGGGGGAAAAACTGTTTTTT. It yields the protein CASSLRDRGEKLFF.

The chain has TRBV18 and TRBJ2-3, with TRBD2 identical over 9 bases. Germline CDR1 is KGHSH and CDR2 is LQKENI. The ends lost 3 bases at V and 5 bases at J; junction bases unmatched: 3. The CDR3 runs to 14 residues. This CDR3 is CASSPGTSRDTQYF. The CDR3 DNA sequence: TGTGCCAGCTCACCTGGGACTAGCCGAGATACGCAGTATTTT.

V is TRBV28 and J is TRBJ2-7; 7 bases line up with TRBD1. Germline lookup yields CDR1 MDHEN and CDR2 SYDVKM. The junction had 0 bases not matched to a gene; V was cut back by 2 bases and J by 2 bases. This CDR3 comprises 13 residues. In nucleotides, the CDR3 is TGTGCCAGCAGTTTAGACAGGGCCTACGAGCAGTACTTC. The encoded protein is CASSLDRAYEQYF.